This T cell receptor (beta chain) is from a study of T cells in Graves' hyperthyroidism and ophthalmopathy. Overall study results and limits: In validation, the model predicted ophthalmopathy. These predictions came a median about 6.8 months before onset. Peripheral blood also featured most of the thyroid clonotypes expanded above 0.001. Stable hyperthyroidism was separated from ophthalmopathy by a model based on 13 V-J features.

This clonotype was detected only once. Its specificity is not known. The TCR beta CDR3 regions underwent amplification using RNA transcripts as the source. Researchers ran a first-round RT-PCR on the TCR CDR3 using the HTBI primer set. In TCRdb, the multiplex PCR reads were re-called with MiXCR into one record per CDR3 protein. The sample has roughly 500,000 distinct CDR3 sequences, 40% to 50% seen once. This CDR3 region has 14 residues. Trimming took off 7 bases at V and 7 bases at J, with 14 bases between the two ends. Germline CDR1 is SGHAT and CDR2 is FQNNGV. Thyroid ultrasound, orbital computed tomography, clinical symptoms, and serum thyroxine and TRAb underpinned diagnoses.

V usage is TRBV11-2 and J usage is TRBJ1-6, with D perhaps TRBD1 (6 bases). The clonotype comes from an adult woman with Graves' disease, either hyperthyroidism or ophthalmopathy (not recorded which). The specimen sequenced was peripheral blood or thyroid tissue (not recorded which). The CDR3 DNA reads TGTGCCAGCACCCGGGGACACGAGAATTCACCCCTCCACTTT. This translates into CASTRGHENSPLHF.